This T cell receptor beta chain comes out of a study of tumor-infiltrating lymphocytes in primary liver carcinoma. Across the whole study: About 3.65 to 7.13 million productive TCRbeta reads were obtained from the samples, with similar numbers across tissue types.

Germline V lookup: CDR1 MGHRA, CDR2 YSYEKL. This CDR3 is built from 17 residues. V lost 0 bases and J lost 0, with 9 bases in between. The tissue used was unsorted bulk material of about 19-33 mg. RNA and DNA were co-extracted from it with the AllPrep DNA/RNA mini kit. Reverse transcription of 450 to 500 ng total RNA with a constant-region primer produced TCR beta cDNA. ARM-PCR, slightly modified, supplied the TCR beta libraries through three nested multiplex PCR rounds. Use of TRBV1-TRBV30 forward primers with a C-beta reverse primer characterized the first two PCR rounds, which lasted about 10 cycles each. TCRdb passed the multiplex PCR reads through MiXCR, listing each CDR3 protein once. The sample carries about 78,000 distinct CDR3 sequences, 60% to 80% recorded once. This clonotype is labeled medium-sized (0.01 to 0.1%).

The chain combines TRBV4-1 with TRBJ2-6; the D gene is possibly TRBD1 (5 bases). Sequencing used liver tumor tissue from sampling region 4. Subset of the sample: tumor region T4, right-lateral pole. The clonotype originates from a woman aged 55-69 years with primary liver carcinoma and hepatitis B virus infection. The CDR3 loop is CASSQDSRVSGANVLTF. CDR3 in DNA: TGCGCCAGCAGCCAAGACTCCAGGGTCTCTGGGGCCAACGTCCTGACTTTC.